Following are 23 T cell receptor beta chains from one sample sequenced in a study of siplizumab effects on memory and regulatory T cells (dated by TCRdb to the late 2010s). The library relied on the immunoSEQ multiplex PCR assay. Sourced from immuneACCESS, this table was stored by TCRdb with only in-frame sequences that have V and J called. A share of the clones is absent; for the studies checked, an unresolved V gene accounts for under half, and the remainder has no known explanation. In all, the sample holds 100,000 or so clones, and about 90% of those were seen once. The ten top clones hold roughly 2.8% of the sample. Sequencing was done on a sample of CD4+ T cells sorted from blood. All receptors come from a human donor in good health. Some clones in this sample may be carry-over from other donors' samples.

The chain has TRBV19 and TRBJ1-1, with D perhaps TRBD1 (5 bases). This CDR3 region has 13 residues. Germline loops: CDR1 LNHDA, CDR2 SQIVND (reference sequence). Trimming left V 7 bases short and J 5 bases short, with 14 bases between. The CDR3 protein is CASKSAGGTEAFF. CDR3 nucleotide sequence: TGTGCCAGTAAGTCGGCCGGGGGGACTGAAGCTTTCTTT.

This clone was seen a single time. The rearrangement links TRBV6-6 to TRBJ2-1; the D call may be TRBD1 or TRBD2 (5 bases each). CDR1 is MNHNY, CDR2 SVGAGI, per germline (reference sequence). V lost 6 bases and J lost 6, with 18 bases in between. The CDR3 runs 15 residues. CDR3 loop: CASRPGTTTPNEQFF. CDR3 coding DNA: TGTGCCAGCAGGCCCGGGACCACAACCCCCAATGAGCAGTTCTTC.

The chain carries TRBV14 and TRBJ2-3; 7 bases map to TRBD1. V shed 8 bases and J 0 bases; nucleotides not matched to a gene: 5. Germline assignment: CDR1 SGHDN and CDR2 FVKESK. The CDR3 spans 14 residues. Here the CDR3 DNA reads TGTGCCAGCTCCCCGGACAGGAGCACAGATACGCAGTATTTT. Translating gives CASSPDRSTDTQYF.

The rearrangement uses TRBV12-5 and TRBJ2-3, with D maybe TRBD2 (6 bases). The V end was cut by 11 bases, the J end by 0 bases, with 15 bases between. CDR1 LGHNT and CDR2 FRNRAP come from the germline V gene. The CDR3 sequence is 14 residues long. The CDR3 DNA is TGTGCTCCTGACCTTAGCGGAAGCACAGATACGCAGTATTTT. Residues: CAPDLSGSTDTQYF. Filled out from reference TRBV12-5 and TRBJ2-3, the complete variable domain reads DARVTQTPRHKVTEMGQEVTMRCQPILGHNTVFWYRQTMMQGLELLAYFRNRAPLDDSGMPKDRFSAEMPDATLATLKIQPSEPRDSAVYFCAPDLSGSTDTQYFGPGTRLTVL.

The chain combines TRBV6-6 with TRBJ2-7, with unresolved D. Germline-derived CDR1 and CDR2 are MNHNY and SVGAGI (reference sequence). Deletions cut 7 bases from V and 3 bases from J, with 7 bases between. The CDR3 covers 11 residues. This chain's CDR3 is CASIPDYEQYF. Written as DNA, the CDR3 is TGTGCCAGCATTCCCGACTACGAGCAGTACTTC.

The chain recombines TRBV10-1 with TRBJ2-2; possibly TRBD1 for D (6 bases). V gave up 3 bases and J gave up 6 bases, with 17 bases separating them. This CDR3 contains 16 residues. Germline CDR1 WNHNN, CDR2 SYGVQD (reference sequence). CDR3 sequence reads: CASSEPGQGSPGELFF. DNA for the CDR3: TGCGCCAGCAGTGAACCAGGGCAGGGGTCCCCCGGGGAGCTGTTTTTT.

The chain carries TRBV5-5 and TRBJ1-1; the D gene is possibly TRBD1 (5 bases). V was cut by 0 bases and J by 4 bases, with 13 bases left in between. Germline assignment: CDR1 SGHKS and CDR2 YYEKEE (reference sequence). CDR3 length: 15 residues. This CDR3 reads CASSLVGGKGTEAFF. Written as DNA, the CDR3 is TGTGCCAGCAGCTTGGTGGGGGGAAAGGGCACTGAAGCTTTCTTT. Filled out from reference TRBV5-5 and TRBJ1-1, the complete variable domain reads DAGVTQSPTHLIKTRGQQVTLRCSPISGHKSVSWYQQVLGQGPQFIFQYYEKEERGRGNFPDRFSARQFPNYSSELNVNALLLGDSALYLCASSLVGGKGTEAFFGQGTRLTVV.

V usage is TRBV27 and J usage is TRBJ2-5, with 9 bases lining up with TRBD2. After removal of 5 bases from V and 11 bases from J, the junction contained 12 bases not matched to a gene. This CDR3 spans 14 amino acids. Germline CDR1 MNHEY, CDR2 SMNVEV (reference sequence). CDR3 in amino acids: CASSPGAGGLGQYF. CDR3 bases: TGTGCCAGCAGTCCTGGAGCGGGAGGTTTGGGGCAGTACTTC.

CDR3 protein: CASSPRGTGGANVLTF. The CDR3 region has the DNA TGTGCCAGCAGCCCCCGAGGGACAGGTGGGGCCAACGTCCTGACTTTC. The rearrangement uses TRBV7-3 and TRBJ2-6; 8 bases fit TRBD1. The CDR3 is made up of 16 amino acids. Germline assignment: CDR1 SGHTA and CDR2 FQGTGA. With V trimmed by 5 bases and J by 3 bases, 6 bases remained unmatched.

The chain employs TRBV6-6 and TRBJ1-1; 10 bases line up with TRBD1. Losses at the gene ends were 5 bases for V and 4 bases for J; bases not matched to a gene: 7. Germline loops: CDR1 MNHNY, CDR2 SVGAGI (reference sequence). This CDR3 comprises 15 residues. CDR3 loop: CASSSLRTGGTEAFF. For the CDR3, the DNA is TGTGCCAGCAGTAGCCTCCGGACAGGGGGCACTGAAGCTTTCTTT.

This CDR3 reads CASSLSGTTYEQYF. CDR3 in DNA: TGTGCCAGCAGCTTGAGCGGTACAACCTACGAGCAGTACTTC. The chain combines TRBV7-2 with TRBJ2-7, with D possibly being TRBD2 (5 bases). The germline gives CDR1 SGHTA, CDR2 FQGNSA. The CDR3 runs to 14 residues. V shed 3 bases and J shed 2 bases, with 11 bases lying between them. The complete variable domain, with remaining parts taken from reference TRBV7-2 and TRBJ2-7, reads GAGVSQSPSNKVTEKGKDVELRCDPISGHTALYWYRQSLGQGLEFLIYFQGNSAPDKSGLPSDRFSAERTGGSVSTLTIQRTQQEDSAVYLCASSLSGTTYEQYFGPGTRLTVT.

This clone was seen a few times. This rearrangement joins TRBV15 to TRBJ2-7; TRBD2 might be the D (6 bases). Germline V gives CDR1 LNHNV, CDR2 YYDKDF (reference sequence). The V gene lost 5 bases and the J gene lost 1 base, with 21 bases spanning the gap. This CDR3 has 17 residues. The CDR3 here is CATSPITGRGRSYEQYF. CDR3 nucleotide sequence: TGTGCCACCAGCCCCATAACCGGGCGGGGAAGATCCTACGAGCAGTACTTC.

The DNA for the CDR3 is TGTGCCAGCAGCCTAACTAGCGGGAGTACCTACAATGAGCAGTTCTTC. Protein sequence: CASSLTSGSTYNEQFF. The chain employs TRBV14 and TRBJ2-1, with 11 bases aligning to TRBD2. V trimming: 4 bases; J trimming: 2 bases; junction bases outside the gene matches: 4. Germline V gene lookup returns CDR1 SGHDN and CDR2 FVKESK. This CDR3 is 16 amino acids long.

V gene TRBV7-2 combines with J gene TRBJ2-5; TRBD2 is a possible D gene (6 bases). The V and J ends lost 6 bases and 2 bases respectively, with 25 bases between them. Germline V CDR1 and CDR2: SGHTA, FQGNSA. The CDR3 totals 18 residues. CDR3 nucleotide sequence: TGTGCCAGCAGACTTAGCCGGGGAAGGGGAGGCCTTCAAGAGACCCAGTACTTC. Residues: CASRLSRGRGGLQETQYF.

The chain uses TRBV4-2 and TRBJ1-4; no clear D gene. The ends were cut back, 0 bases at V and 10 bases at J, with 6 bases in the middle. This CDR3 is 12 amino acids long. The germline V gene has CDR1 LGHNA and CDR2 YNFKEQ. The CDR3 coding sequence is TGTGCCAGCAGCCAAGATAGGATAAAACTGTTTTTT. It encodes CASSQDRIKLFF.

This clone was seen a single time. The chain has TRBV7-2 and TRBJ1-5; D gene unclear. Trimming pared 0 bases from V and 7 bases from J, leaving 10 bases between. Germline CDR1 is SGHTA and CDR2 is FQGNSA. The CDR3 length is 14 residues. The CDR3 nucleotides read TGTGCCAGCAGCTTAGCGCTTTATCCCCAGCCCCAGCATTTT. It specifies CASSLALYPQPQHF.

The V and J genes are TRBV7-6 and TRBJ2-1; 7 nucleotides align to TRBD2. Germline V gene data show CDR1 as SGHVS and CDR2 as FNYEAQ. The CDR3 loop spans 15 amino acids. J gave up 7 bases and V 4 bases, and 10 bases lay outside the gene matches. The CDR3 DNA reads TGTGCCAGCAGCTCCTTTGGCGGGAGTGTAAATGAGCAGTTCTTC. It encodes CASSSFGGSVNEQFF.

The chain joins TRBV7-9 to TRBJ2-2; 11 nucleotides agree with TRBD1. The CDR3 extends over 15 amino acids. Germline trimming cut 5 bases from V and 7 bases from J; bases unmatched to any gene: 6. Germline V gives CDR1 SEHNR, CDR2 FQNEAQ (reference sequence). The CDR3 loop is CASSRGQGAGGELFF. The CDR3 DNA is TGTGCCAGCAGCAGAGGACAGGGGGCCGGCGGGGAGCTGTTTTTT.

The chain carries TRBV10-3 and TRBJ2-7; 9 bases are shared with TRBD2. The germline V gene has CDR1 ENHRY and CDR2 SYGVKD. The CDR3 spans 16 residues. Trimming cost V 0 bases and J 2 bases; bases outside gene matches: 5. The CDR3 spells CAISESFLAGAYEQYF. The CDR3 DNA sequence: TGTGCCATCAGTGAGTCTTTCTTAGCGGGAGCCTACGAGCAGTACTTC.

In this sample, this clone turned up a few times. The chain is built from TRBV19 and TRBJ2-7, with D perhaps TRBD2 (6 bases). Per germline, CDR1 LNHDA and CDR2 SQIVND (reference sequence). V lost 1 base, J lost 2 bases, and 12 bases lay in between. The CDR3 is 15 residues long. CDR3 coding DNA: TGTGCCAGTAGTATAGTGGGACTCAAAACCTACGAGCAGTACTTC. Translated, it gives CASSIVGLKTYEQYF.

V gene TRBV29-1 combines with J gene TRBJ2-3, with D uncertain. Germline CDR1 reads SQVTM; CDR2 reads ANQGSEA. The CDR3 consists of 11 residues. The V end was cut by 3 bases, the J end by 2 bases, with 3 bases between. CDR3 bases: TGCAGCGTTGAGGTCACAGATACGCAGTATTTT. Translating it yields CSVEVTDTQYF.

The chain couples TRBV2 to TRBJ2-1; D is unresolved. The CDR3 extends over 14 amino acids. V lost 3 bases and J lost 9, with 15 bases in between. Germline V gene lookup returns CDR1 SNHLY and CDR2 FYNNEI. This CDR3 reads CASSDTRRESEQFF. As DNA, the CDR3 is TGTGCCAGCAGTGACACAAGACGAGAGAGTGAGCAGTTCTTC.

The V gene is TRBV14, the J gene TRBJ2-1; TRBD2 matches 11 bases. Trimming removed 1 base from V and 6 bases from J; junction bases left unmatched: 11. The CDR3 totals 18 residues. Germline values: CDR1 SGHDN, CDR2 FVKESK. The CDR3 sequence is CASSQGFSGRDIGNEQFF. CDR3 nucleotide sequence: TGTGCCAGCAGCCAAGGGTTTAGCGGGAGGGACATAGGCAATGAGCAGTTCTTC.